A selection of T cell receptor beta chains follows, all from one sample in a study of blood T cell repertoires in COVID-19. Sequencing used immunoSEQ multiplex PCR; TCRdb keeps in-frame clones, though not all of them. The table includes about 190,000 clones, around four fifths detected once. Sequencing used peripheral blood. The receptors here all came from a human donor in a cohort sampled during active COVID-19. The CDR3 runs from the conserved cysteine through the conserved F or W. The order of the fields is V gene, J gene, D gene, clone size, CDR3 DNA, CDR3 protein. D genes are given only for firm matches. Not every row has a clone size; where given, it reads once, few, many or a size class.

V gene: TRBV5-1
J gene: TRBJ1-2
D gene: TRBD1
clone size: NA
CDR3 DNA: TGCGCCAGCAGCTCCTCCGGGACAGGGAACTATGGCTACACCTTC
CDR3 protein: CASSSSGTGNYGYTF

V gene: TRBV7-3
J gene: TRBJ1-5
D gene: NA
clone size: few
CDR3 DNA: TGTGCCAGCAGCTTACCACAGGGTGGGGGGCCCCAGCATTTT
CDR3 protein: CASSLPQGGGPQHF

V gene: TRBV6-6
J gene: TRBJ2-7
D gene: TRBD2
clone size: NA
CDR3 DNA: TGTGCCAGCAGTCAACAACTAGCGGGAGAGGGGTACTTC
CDR3 protein: CASSQQLAGEGYF

V gene: TRBV7-9
J gene: TRBJ2-2
D gene: TRBD2
clone size: few
CDR3 DNA: TGTGCCAGCAGAAGTAGCGGGGCGAACACCGGGGAGCTGTTTTTT
CDR3 protein: CASRSSGANTGELFF

V gene: TRBV13
J gene: TRBJ2-4
D gene: NA
clone size: NA
CDR3 DNA: TGTGCCAGCAGCTTGACAAGGGGGAGAAACATTCAGTACTTC
CDR3 protein: CASSLTRGRNIQYF

V gene: TRBV19
J gene: TRBJ1-2
D gene: TRBD1
clone size: NA
CDR3 DNA: TGTGCCAGTAGTTCCCTGACGGACAGGGGAGGATATGGCTACACCTTC
CDR3 protein: CASSSLTDRGGYGYTF

V gene: TRBV6-4
J gene: TRBJ1-1
D gene: NA
clone size: NA
CDR3 DNA: TGTGCCAGCAGGGGACAAACGACCCAAGAAGCTTTCTTT
CDR3 protein: CASRGQTTQEAFF

V gene: TRBV30
J gene: TRBJ1-4
D gene: NA
clone size: NA
CDR3 DNA: TGTGCCTGGAGCCCCAGGGCGGGGAGTGAAAAACTGTTTTTT
CDR3 protein: CAWSPRAGSEKLFF

V gene: TRBV4-1
J gene: TRBJ2-3
D gene: NA
clone size: NA
CDR3 DNA: TGCGCCAGCAGCCAACGAGGTTATGGATACACAGATACGCAGTATTTT
CDR3 protein: CASSQRGYGYTDTQYF

V gene: TRBV3-1/TRBV3-2
J gene: TRBJ2-2
D gene: TRBD2
clone size: NA
CDR3 DNA: TGTGCCACGAGGACTAGCGGGTTGAACACCGGGGAGCTGTTTTTT
CDR3 protein: CATRTSGLNTGELFF

V gene: TRBV18
J gene: TRBJ1-5
D gene: NA
clone size: NA
CDR3 DNA: TGTGCCAGCTCACCCATGGAAGGGGCCACTCAGCCCCAGCATTTT
CDR3 protein: CASSPMEGATQPQHF

V gene: TRBV29-1
J gene: TRBJ1-2
D gene: NA
clone size: NA
CDR3 DNA: TGCAGCGTTGGAGGGAGTAATGGCTACACCTTC
CDR3 protein: CSVGGSNGYTF

V gene: TRBV9
J gene: TRBJ2-2
D gene: TRBD1
clone size: NA
CDR3 DNA: TGTGCCAGCAGCGTAGAGAACAGGGGGCTAAACGGGGAGCTGTTTTTT
CDR3 protein: CASSVENRGLNGELFF

V gene: TRBV29-1
J gene: TRBJ2-5
D gene: TRBD1
clone size: NA
CDR3 DNA: TGCAGCGTCACAGGGGTGGGGGAGACCCAGTACTTC
CDR3 protein: CSVTGVGETQYF

V gene: TRBV3-1/TRBV3-2
J gene: TRBJ1-2
D gene: TRBD1
clone size: NA
CDR3 DNA: TGTGCCAGCAGCCACGCGACAGGGGATGGCTACACCTTC
CDR3 protein: CASSHATGDGYTF

V gene: TRBV30
J gene: TRBJ1-3
D gene: TRBD1
clone size: NA
CDR3 DNA: TGTGCCTGGAGGACGCCTGACAGGGGTCACACCATATATTTT
CDR3 protein: CAWRTPDRGHTIYF

V gene: TRBV19
J gene: TRBJ2-2
D gene: TRBD1
clone size: NA
CDR3 DNA: TGTGCCAGTAGTAAAGACAGGGGTCACGGGGAGCTGTTTTTT
CDR3 protein: CASSKDRGHGELFF

V gene: TRBV7-6
J gene: TRBJ2-2
D gene: NA
clone size: NA
CDR3 DNA: TGTGCCAGCAGCTTGGGTAGGGGGACCGGGGAGCTGTTTTTT
CDR3 protein: CASSLGRGTGELFF

V gene: TRBV7-8
J gene: TRBJ1-1
D gene: NA
clone size: NA
CDR3 DNA: TGTGCCAGCACCCCAGGGATAGTGACTAACACTGAAGCTTTCTTT
CDR3 protein: CASTPGIVTNTEAFF

V gene: TRBV5-6
J gene: TRBJ2-2
D gene: TRBD1
clone size: NA
CDR3 DNA: TGTGCCAGCAGCCGACAGGGGAGGGGGGAGCTGTTTTTT
CDR3 protein: CASSRQGRGELFF

V gene: TRBV5-1
J gene: TRBJ2-2
D gene: TRBD2
clone size: NA
CDR3 DNA: TGCGCCAGCAGTCAGCGGGGGGATAACACCGGGGAGCTGTTTTTT
CDR3 protein: CASSQRGDNTGELFF

V gene: TRBV30
J gene: TRBJ2-3
D gene: TRBD2
clone size: NA
CDR3 DNA: TGTGCCTGGAGTCTCGGGACTAGCGGGGGGGCCTGGGGAGATACGCAGTATTTT
CDR3 protein: CAWSLGTSGGAWGDTQYF

V gene: TRBV19
J gene: TRBJ1-6
D gene: NA
clone size: NA
CDR3 DNA: TGTGCCAGTAGTATAGGGCACAGGGTTGTCTATCTTGCCTGCCGTGCCTATAATTCACCCCTCCACTTT
CDR3 protein: CASSIGHRVVYLACRAYNSPLHF

V gene: TRBV9
J gene: TRBJ2-1
D gene: TRBD2
clone size: NA
CDR3 DNA: TGTGCCAGCAGCGGCGGCGGGAGGGGCTATGAGCAGTTCTTC
CDR3 protein: CASSGGGRGYEQFF

V gene: TRBV14
J gene: TRBJ2-2
D gene: NA
clone size: NA
CDR3 DNA: TGTGCCAGCAGCTTCAGTTCTGAGCTGTTTTTT
CDR3 protein: CASSFSSELFF

V gene: TRBV5-6
J gene: TRBJ2-7
D gene: NA
clone size: NA
CDR3 DNA: TGTGCCAGCAGCTTGGGGTCCGGGGGGCGCCTCTCCTACGAGCAGTACTTC
CDR3 protein: CASSLGSGGRLSYEQYF

V gene: TRBV6-5
J gene: TRBJ2-2
D gene: TRBD1
clone size: NA
CDR3 DNA: TGTGCCACCCGCGTACAGGGGCCCGGGGAGCTGTTTTTT
CDR3 protein: CATRVQGPGELFF

V gene: TRBV11-3
J gene: TRBJ2-7
D gene: NA
clone size: NA
CDR3 DNA: TGTGCCAGCAGCTGGGGCTCCAATCACGAGCAGTACTTC
CDR3 protein: CASSWGSNHEQYF

V gene: TRBV11-2
J gene: TRBJ1-6
D gene: NA
clone size: NA
CDR3 DNA: TGTGCCAGCAGCTACACATGGGGGGTCTCACCCCTCCACTTT
CDR3 protein: CASSYTWGVSPLHF

V gene: TRBV6-6
J gene: TRBJ2-5
D gene: TRBD1
clone size: NA
CDR3 DNA: TGTGCCAGCAGTTTAGGACAGGCGAAAGAGACCCAGTACTTC
CDR3 protein: CASSLGQAKETQYF

V gene: TRBV19
J gene: TRBJ1-5
D gene: TRBD1
clone size: NA
CDR3 DNA: TGTGCCAGTGATGAGACAGGGAGACTTAATCAGCCCCAGCATTTT
CDR3 protein: CASDETGRLNQPQHF

V gene: TRBV4-1
J gene: TRBJ1-2
D gene: NA
clone size: NA
CDR3 DNA: TGCGCCAGCAGCCGCCAGCAGACAAACTATGGCTACACCTTC
CDR3 protein: CASSRQQTNYGYTF

V gene: TRBV10-1
J gene: TRBJ2-1
D gene: NA
clone size: NA
CDR3 DNA: TGCGCCAGCAGTCTATTACGGGAACCCTTGGGGGGTTACAATGAGCAGTTCTTC
CDR3 protein: CASSLLREPLGGYNEQFF

V gene: TRBV7-8
J gene: TRBJ1-4
D gene: NA
clone size: NA
CDR3 DNA: TGTGCCAGCAGCGTAATGGCTGAAAAACTGTTTTTT
CDR3 protein: CASSVMAEKLFF

V gene: TRBV21-1
J gene: TRBJ2-1
D gene: NA
clone size: few
CDR3 DNA: TGTGCCAGCAGCAAAGATTCGGGGGGCAATGAGCAGTTCTTC
CDR3 protein: CASSKDSGGNEQFF

V gene: TRBV5-1
J gene: TRBJ1-1
D gene: NA
clone size: few
CDR3 DNA: TGCGCCAGCAGCTTCAGTATGAACACTGAAGCTTTCTTT
CDR3 protein: CASSFSMNTEAFF

V gene: TRBV10-3
J gene: TRBJ2-3
D gene: TRBD2
clone size: NA
CDR3 DNA: TGTGCCATCAGTCCTCGACTAGCGGGAGATACAGATACGCAGTATTTT
CDR3 protein: CAISPRLAGDTDTQYF

V gene: TRBV6-6
J gene: TRBJ1-3
D gene: TRBD1
clone size: NA
CDR3 DNA: TGTGCCAGCAGCCAGGGGGCGCGGGGAAACACCATATATTTT
CDR3 protein: CASSQGARGNTIYF

V gene: TRBV19
J gene: TRBJ2-1
D gene: NA
clone size: NA
CDR3 DNA: TGTGCCAGTAGTTATAGTCGGGACTCCGTCAATGAGCAGTTCTTC
CDR3 protein: CASSYSRDSVNEQFF

V gene: TRBV2
J gene: TRBJ1-5
D gene: NA
clone size: NA
CDR3 DNA: TGTGCCAGCAGTGAGACAGGCAGATACAATCAGCCCCAGCATTTT
CDR3 protein: CASSETGRYNQPQHF

V gene: TRBV27
J gene: TRBJ1-2
D gene: NA
clone size: NA
CDR3 DNA: TGTGCCAGCAGCCGGGACAACACCTATGGCTACACCTTC
CDR3 protein: CASSRDNTYGYTF

V gene: TRBV29-1
J gene: TRBJ2-7
D gene: NA
clone size: once
CDR3 DNA: TGCAGCGTTGTGGAGACATCGGGAGCCCAGCAGTACTTC
CDR3 protein: CSVVETSGAQQYF

V gene: TRBV4-1
J gene: TRBJ2-3
D gene: NA
clone size: NA
CDR3 DNA: TGCGCCAGCAGCCGTGACAGGCCAACGGATACGCAGTATTTT
CDR3 protein: CASSRDRPTDTQYF

V gene: TRBV7-9
J gene: TRBJ2-2
D gene: TRBD2
clone size: few
CDR3 DNA: TGTGCCAGCAGCTCTGGACTAGCTGTTTCCGGGGAGCTGTTTTTT
CDR3 protein: CASSSGLAVSGELFF

V gene: TRBV5-1
J gene: TRBJ2-3
D gene: NA
clone size: NA
CDR3 DNA: TGCGCCAGCAGCTTGTTCACTAGGCGAGGGAATACGCAGTATTTT
CDR3 protein: CASSLFTRRGNTQYF

V gene: TRBV7-2
J gene: TRBJ1-3
D gene: NA
clone size: NA
CDR3 DNA: TGTGCCAGCAGCATTACTCCCGGAAACACCATATATTTT
CDR3 protein: CASSITPGNTIYF

V gene: TRBV20-1
J gene: TRBJ1-2
D gene: NA
clone size: NA
CDR3 DNA: TGCAGTGCTAGAGAGGTTGAGGTTTTAACCTTC
CDR3 protein: CSAREVEVLTF

V gene: TRBV28
J gene: TRBJ1-1
D gene: NA
clone size: NA
CDR3 DNA: TGTGCCAGCAGTTTAGTCTGGGGGCTTGGTGGAGCTTTCTTT
CDR3 protein: CASSLVWGLGGAFF

V gene: TRBV19
J gene: TRBJ1-5
D gene: TRBD1
clone size: NA
CDR3 DNA: TGTGCCAGTGCACAGGGGGCGAAACAACCCCTCCAGCCCCAGCATTTT
CDR3 protein: CASAQGAKQPLQPQHF

V gene: TRBV21-1
J gene: TRBJ1-5
D gene: NA
clone size: NA
CDR3 DNA: TGTGCCAGCAGCAAAGTTGGCGACAGTAGCAATCAGCCCCAGCATTTT
CDR3 protein: CASSKVGDSSNQPQHF

V gene: TRBV19
J gene: TRBJ1-2
D gene: NA
clone size: NA
CDR3 DNA: TGTGCCAGCCAGAGCCCTGGGGGGGTTTTTCTCGACTATGGCTACACCTTC
CDR3 protein: CASQSPGGVFLDYGYTF

V gene: TRBV15
J gene: TRBJ1-2
D gene: NA
clone size: NA
CDR3 DNA: TGTGCCACCAGCGGTACAGGGAACTATGGCTACACCTTC
CDR3 protein: CATSGTGNYGYTF

V gene: TRBV28
J gene: TRBJ2-1
D gene: TRBD1
clone size: NA
CDR3 DNA: TGTGCCAGCAGCCCCCAAAGGGGGCGACCAGCGGCGAGAAGCTCCTACAATGAGCAGTTCTTC
CDR3 protein: CASSPQRGRPAARSSYNEQFF

V gene: TRBV6-4
J gene: TRBJ2-3
D gene: TRBD1
clone size: NA
CDR3 DNA: TGTGCCAGCAGCGCGGACAGGACTAGCACAGATACGCAGTATTTT
CDR3 protein: CASSADRTSTDTQYF

V gene: TRBV3-1/TRBV3-2
J gene: TRBJ2-2
D gene: NA
clone size: once
CDR3 DNA: TGTGCCAGCAGCCGCCAGGCCGGGGAGCTGTTTTTT
CDR3 protein: CASSRQAGELFF

V gene: TRBV12-3/TRBV12-4
J gene: TRBJ1-1
D gene: NA
clone size: NA
CDR3 DNA: TGTGCCAGCAGTTTCGACATGAACACTGAAGCTTTCTTT
CDR3 protein: CASSFDMNTEAFF

V gene: TRBV5-6
J gene: TRBJ1-2
D gene: NA
clone size: NA
CDR3 DNA: TGTGCCAGCAGCCTTTCATCCTCAGGGGGCTACACCTTC
CDR3 protein: CASSLSSSGGYTF

V gene: TRBV19
J gene: TRBJ1-5
D gene: TRBD1
clone size: NA
CDR3 DNA: TGTGCCAGTACCATGAGGGGGCAGAATCAGCCCCAGCATTTT
CDR3 protein: CASTMRGQNQPQHF

V gene: TRBV7-9
J gene: TRBJ1-1
D gene: TRBD1
clone size: few
CDR3 DNA: TGTGCCAGCAGCTTTGGTGGGACAGTTGAAGCTTTCTTT
CDR3 protein: CASSFGGTVEAFF